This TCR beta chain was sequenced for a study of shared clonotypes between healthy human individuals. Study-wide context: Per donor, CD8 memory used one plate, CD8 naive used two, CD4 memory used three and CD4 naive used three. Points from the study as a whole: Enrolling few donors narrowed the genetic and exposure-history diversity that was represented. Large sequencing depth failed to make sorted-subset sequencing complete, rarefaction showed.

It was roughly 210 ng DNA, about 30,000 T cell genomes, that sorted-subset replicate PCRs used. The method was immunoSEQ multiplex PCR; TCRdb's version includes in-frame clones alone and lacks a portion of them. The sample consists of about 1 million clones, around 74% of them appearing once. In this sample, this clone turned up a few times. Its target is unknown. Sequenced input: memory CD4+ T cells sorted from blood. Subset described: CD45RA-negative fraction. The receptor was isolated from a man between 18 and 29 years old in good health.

CDR3 residues: CASSLARANSPLHF. CDR3 bases: TGTGCCAGCAGCTTGGCCAGGGCAAATTCACCCCTCCACTTT. The chain links TRBV5-6 to TRBJ1-6; possible D gene TRBD1, 5 bases. V was cut by 0 bases and J by 7 bases, with 8 bases left in between. Germline V gene sequence: CDR1 SGHDT, CDR2 YYEEEE. The CDR3 has 14 amino acids.